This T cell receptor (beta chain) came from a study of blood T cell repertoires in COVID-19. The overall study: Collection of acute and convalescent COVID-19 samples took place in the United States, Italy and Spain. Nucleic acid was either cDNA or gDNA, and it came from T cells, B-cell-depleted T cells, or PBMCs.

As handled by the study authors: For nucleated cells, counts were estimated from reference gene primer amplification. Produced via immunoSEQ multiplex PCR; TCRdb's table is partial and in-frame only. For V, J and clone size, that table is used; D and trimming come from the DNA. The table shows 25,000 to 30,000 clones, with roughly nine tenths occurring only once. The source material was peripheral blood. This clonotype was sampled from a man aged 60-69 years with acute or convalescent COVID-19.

The chain's CDR3 is CASSTIAGGPYEQYF. As DNA, the CDR3 is TGTGCCAGCAGCACTATAGCGGGAGGGCCATACGAGCAGTACTTC. The gene calls are TRBV27 and TRBJ2-7; TRBD2 aligns across 11 bases. From germline, CDR1 is MNHEY and CDR2 SMNVEV (reference sequence). J was trimmed by 4 bases and V by 6 bases; bases with no gene match: 8. CDR3 size: 15 residues.